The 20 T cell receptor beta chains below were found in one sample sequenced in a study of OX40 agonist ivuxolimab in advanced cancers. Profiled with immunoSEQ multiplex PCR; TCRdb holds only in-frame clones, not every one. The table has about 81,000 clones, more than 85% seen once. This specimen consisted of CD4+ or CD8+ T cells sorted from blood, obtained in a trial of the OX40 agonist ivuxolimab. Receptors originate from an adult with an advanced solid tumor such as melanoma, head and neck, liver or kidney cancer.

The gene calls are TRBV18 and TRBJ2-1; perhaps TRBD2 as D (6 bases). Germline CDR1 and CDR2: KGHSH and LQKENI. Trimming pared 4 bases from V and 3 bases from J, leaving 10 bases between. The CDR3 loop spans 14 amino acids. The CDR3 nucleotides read TGTGCCAGCTCACGGGAGACTAGCTACAATGAGCAGTTCTTC. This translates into CASSRETSYNEQFF.

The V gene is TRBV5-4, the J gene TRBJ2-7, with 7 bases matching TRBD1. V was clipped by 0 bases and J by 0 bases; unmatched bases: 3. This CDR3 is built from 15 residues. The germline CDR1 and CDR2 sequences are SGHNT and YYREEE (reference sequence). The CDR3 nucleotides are TGTGCCAGCAGCTTGGAAGGGACAGCCTCCTACGAGCAGTACTTC. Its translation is CASSLEGTASYEQYF.

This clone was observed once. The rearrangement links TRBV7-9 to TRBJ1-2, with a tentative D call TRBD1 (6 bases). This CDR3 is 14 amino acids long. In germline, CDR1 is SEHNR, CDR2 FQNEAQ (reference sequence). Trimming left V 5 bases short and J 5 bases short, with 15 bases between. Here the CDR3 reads CASSRTGTPYGYTF. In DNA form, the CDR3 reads TGTGCCAGCAGCCGTACCGGGACACCGTATGGCTACACCTTC.

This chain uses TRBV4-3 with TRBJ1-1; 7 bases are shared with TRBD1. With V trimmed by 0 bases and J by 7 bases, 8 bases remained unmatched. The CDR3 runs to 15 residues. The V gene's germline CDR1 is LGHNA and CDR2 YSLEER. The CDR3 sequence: CASSQEGRQGGEAFF. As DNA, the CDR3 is TGCGCCAGCAGCCAAGAGGGCCGACAGGGCGGTGAAGCTTTCTTT.

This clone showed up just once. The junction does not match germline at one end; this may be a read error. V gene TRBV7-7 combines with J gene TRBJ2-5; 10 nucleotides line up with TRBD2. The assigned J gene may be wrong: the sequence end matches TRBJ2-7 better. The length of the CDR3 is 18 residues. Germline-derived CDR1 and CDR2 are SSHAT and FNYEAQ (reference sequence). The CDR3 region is CASSLVTSGITLSHEQYF. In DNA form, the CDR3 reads TGTGCTAGCAGCTTAGTAACTAGCGGGATAACCCTATCCCACGAGCAGTACTTC.

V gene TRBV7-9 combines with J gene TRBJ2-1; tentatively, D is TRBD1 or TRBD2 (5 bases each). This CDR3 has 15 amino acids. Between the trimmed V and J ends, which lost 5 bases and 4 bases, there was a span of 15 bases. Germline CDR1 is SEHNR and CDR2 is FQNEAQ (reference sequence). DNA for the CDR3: TGTGCCAGCAGCCAGGGACGTGGAATTTACAATGAGCAGTTCTTC. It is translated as CASSQGRGIYNEQFF.

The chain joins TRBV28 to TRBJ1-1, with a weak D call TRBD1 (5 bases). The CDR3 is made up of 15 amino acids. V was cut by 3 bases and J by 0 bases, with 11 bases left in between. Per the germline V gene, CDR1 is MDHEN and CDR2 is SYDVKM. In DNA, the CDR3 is TGTGCCAGCAGTTTGGGGGAGTTCCTGAACACTGAAGCTTTCTTT. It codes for CASSLGEFLNTEAFF.

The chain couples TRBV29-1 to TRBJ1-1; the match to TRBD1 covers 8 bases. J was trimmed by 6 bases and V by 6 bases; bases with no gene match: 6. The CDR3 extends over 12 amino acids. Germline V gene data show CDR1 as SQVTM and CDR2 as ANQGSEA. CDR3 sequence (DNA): TGCAGCGTGGAGGACAGGGCGGCTGAAGCTTTCTTT. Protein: CSVEDRAAEAFF.

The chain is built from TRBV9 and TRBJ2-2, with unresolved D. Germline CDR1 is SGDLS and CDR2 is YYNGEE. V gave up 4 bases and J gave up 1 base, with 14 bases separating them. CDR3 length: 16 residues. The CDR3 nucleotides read TGTGCCAGCAGCTCCCAACACGGGTGGAACACCGGGGAGCTGTTTTTT. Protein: CASSSQHGWNTGELFF.

The CDR3 DNA is TGTGCCAGCGGAGACTCGCTACGCTACGAGCAGTACTTC. Its protein product is CASGDSLRYEQYF. The chain has TRBV25-1 and TRBJ2-7; D is unresolved. CDR1 is MGHDK and CDR2 is SYGVNS in the germline V gene. This CDR3 spans 13 amino acids. Trimming took 8 bases from V and 3 from J, leaving 14 bases between them.

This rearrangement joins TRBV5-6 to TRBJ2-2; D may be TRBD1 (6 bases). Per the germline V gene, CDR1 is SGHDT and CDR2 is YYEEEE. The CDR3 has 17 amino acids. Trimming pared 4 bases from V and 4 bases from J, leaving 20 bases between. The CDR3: CASSTETGQGPTGELFF. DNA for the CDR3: TGTGCCAGCAGCACAGAGACAGGTCAAGGCCCCACCGGGGAGCTGTTTTTT.

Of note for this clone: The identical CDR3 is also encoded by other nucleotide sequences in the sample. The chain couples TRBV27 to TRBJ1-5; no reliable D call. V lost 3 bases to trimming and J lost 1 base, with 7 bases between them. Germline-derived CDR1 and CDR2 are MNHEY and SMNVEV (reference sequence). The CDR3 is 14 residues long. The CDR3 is CASSLGGSNQPQHF. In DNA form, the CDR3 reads TGTGCCAGCAGTTTGGGAGGCAGCAATCAGCCCCAGCATTTT.

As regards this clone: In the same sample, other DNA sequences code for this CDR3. CDR3 nucleotide sequence: TGTGCCAGCAGTTACTCCCTGAACACTGAAGCTTTCTTT. Residues: CASSYSLNTEAFF. The genes are TRBV6-5 and TRBJ1-1; D is unresolved. V was shortened by 0 bases and J by 0 bases, with 2 bases between the two germline ends. The CDR3 runs 13 residues. CDR1 is MNHEY and CDR2 is SVGAGI in the germline V gene.

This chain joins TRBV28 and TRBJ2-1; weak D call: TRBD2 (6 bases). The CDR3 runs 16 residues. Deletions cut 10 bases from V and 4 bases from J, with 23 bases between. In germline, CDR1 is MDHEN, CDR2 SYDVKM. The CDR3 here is CAINPTAGPPYNEQFF. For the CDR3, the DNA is TGTGCCATCAACCCGACCGCGGGACCGCCGTACAATGAGCAGTTCTTC.

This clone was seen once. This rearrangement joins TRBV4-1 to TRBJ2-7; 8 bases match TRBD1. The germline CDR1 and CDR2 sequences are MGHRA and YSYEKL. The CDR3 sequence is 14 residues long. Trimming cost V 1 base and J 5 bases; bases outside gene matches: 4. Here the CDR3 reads CASSQVQGAHEQYF. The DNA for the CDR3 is TGCGCCAGCAGCCAAGTCCAGGGGGCTCACGAGCAGTACTTC.

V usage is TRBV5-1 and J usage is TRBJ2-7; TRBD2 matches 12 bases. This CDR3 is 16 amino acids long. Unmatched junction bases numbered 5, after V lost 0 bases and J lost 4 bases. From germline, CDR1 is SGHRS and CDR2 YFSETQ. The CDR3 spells CASSLGTSGKLYEQYF. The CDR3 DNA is TGCGCCAGCAGCTTGGGGACTAGCGGGAAATTATACGAGCAGTACTTC.

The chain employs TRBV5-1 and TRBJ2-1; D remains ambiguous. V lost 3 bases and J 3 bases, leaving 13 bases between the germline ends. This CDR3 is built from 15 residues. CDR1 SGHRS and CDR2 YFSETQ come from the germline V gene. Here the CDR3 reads CASSYRKMGYNEQFF. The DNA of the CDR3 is TGCGCCAGCAGCTACCGGAAGATGGGCTACAATGAGCAGTTCTTC.

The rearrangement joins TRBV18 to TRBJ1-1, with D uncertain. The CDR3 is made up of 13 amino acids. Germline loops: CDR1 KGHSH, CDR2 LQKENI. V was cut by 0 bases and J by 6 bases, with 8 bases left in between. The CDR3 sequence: CASSPPGRSEAFF. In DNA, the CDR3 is TGTGCCAGCTCACCACCCGGACGATCTGAAGCTTTCTTT.

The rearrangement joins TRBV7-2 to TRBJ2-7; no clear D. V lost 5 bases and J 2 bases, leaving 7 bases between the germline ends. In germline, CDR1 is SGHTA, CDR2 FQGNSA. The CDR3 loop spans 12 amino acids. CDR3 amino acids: CASSPPTYEQYF. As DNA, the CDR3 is TGTGCCAGCAGCCCCCCAACCTACGAGCAGTACTTC.

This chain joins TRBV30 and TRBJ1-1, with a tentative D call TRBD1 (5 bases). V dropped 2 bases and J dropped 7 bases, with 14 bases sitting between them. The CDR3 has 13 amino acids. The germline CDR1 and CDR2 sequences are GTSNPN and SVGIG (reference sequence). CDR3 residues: CAWSRSGGSEAFF. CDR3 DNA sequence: TGTGCCTGGAGTCGCAGCGGGGGGAGTGAAGCTTTCTTT.